Presented here are 30 T cell receptor beta chains from one specimen sequenced in a study of blood T cell repertoires in COVID-19 (dated by TCRdb to the early 2020s). The library was generated by the immunoSEQ multiplex PCR assay. TCRdb provides this immuneACCESS table in a form limited to in-frame rearrangements. Some clones are lacking; in checked studies, under half of them reflect an unresolved V gene, and why the rest are absent is not known. Present in this sample are about 130,000 clones, around 88% of which were seen just once. Approximately 20% of the sample is in the top ten clones. Material for sequencing was peripheral blood. The source of these receptors is a woman aged 50 to 65 who had recovered from COVID-19.

The J gene is TRBJ1-3, the V gene TRBV12-5; D possibly corresponds to TRBD1 (6 bases). The CDR3 covers 14 residues. The ends were cut back, 7 bases at V and 8 bases at J, with 18 bases in the middle. CDR1 is LGHNT and CDR2 is FRNRAP in the germline V gene. The CDR3, as DNA: TGTGCTAGTGCCGCACAGGGTCTTGGGGACACCATATATTTT. Amino acid sequence: CASAAQGLGDTIYF.

This sequence joins TRBV30 and TRBJ2-1; 9 bases are shared with TRBD2. The germline gives CDR1 GTSNPN, CDR2 SVGIG (reference sequence). J lost 7 bases, V lost 1 base, and 8 bases had no gene match. This CDR3 contains 15 residues. The CDR3 nucleotides read TGTGCCTGGAGTGGGTCAGCGGGAGGCTTAAATGAGCAGTTCTTC. Translation: CAWSGSAGGLNEQFF.

The chain recombines TRBV12-5 with TRBJ2-5; maybe TRBD2 (6 bases). V was trimmed by 2 bases and J by 4 bases, leaving 23 bases between them. The CDR3 sequence is 18 residues long. Germline values: CDR1 LGHNT, CDR2 FRNRAP. The CDR3 spells CASGLPTRLGGRGETQYF. DNA for the CDR3: TGTGCTAGTGGTTTGCCGACCCGATTGGGGGGACGGGGAGAGACCCAGTACTTC.

J is TRBJ2-5 and V is TRBV4-2, with D uncertain. Trimming removed 6 bases at V and 2 bases at J, with 10 bases between. The CDR3 is 13 amino acids. Per the germline V gene, CDR1 is LGHNA and CDR2 is YNFKEQ. The CDR3 sequence is CASSSRLQETQYF. CDR3 nucleotides: TGTGCCAGCAGTTCCAGGCTACAAGAGACCCAGTACTTC.

The chain uses TRBV11-1 and TRBJ1-1; 7 bases are a match to TRBD1. Germline assignment: CDR1 SGHAT and CDR2 FQDESV (reference sequence). The CDR3 is 15 amino acids. V was clipped by 3 bases and J by 1 base; unmatched bases: 5. CDR3 sequence: CASSLRPGGNTEAFF. Written as DNA, the CDR3 is TGTGCCAGCAGCTTGCGGCCAGGGGGGAACACTGAAGCTTTCTTT.

This clone was picked up one time. J is TRBJ1-4 and V is TRBV6-5; D unresolved. V was pared by 0 bases and J by 5 bases, with 7 bases between. Germline V gene data show CDR1 as MNHEY and CDR2 as SVGAGI. The CDR3 is made up of 14 amino acids. The CDR3 is CASSYSSVNEKLFF. DNA of the CDR3: TGTGCCAGCAGTTACTCATCGGTCAATGAAAAACTGTTTTTT.

This clone was counted a single time. The chain combines TRBV5-1 with TRBJ2-1; TRBD2 is a possible D gene (6 bases). This CDR3 is 16 amino acids long. V shed 4 bases and J shed 2 bases, with 16 bases lying between them. The germline CDR1 and CDR2 sequences are SGHRS and YFSETQ. CDR3 residues: CASSVATGEPYNEQFF. The DNA for the CDR3 is TGCGCCAGCAGCGTGGCTACGGGGGAACCCTACAATGAGCAGTTCTTC.

Only one count was recorded for this clone. The V gene is TRBV6-2 or TRBV6-3, the J gene TRBJ1-6; D remains unclear. The germline V gene encodes CDR1 MNHEY and CDR2 SVGEGT. Trimming shortened V by 6 bases and J by 0 bases, and 12 bases separated the two germline ends. The CDR3 is 16 residues long. The CDR3 here is CASSPRESSYNSPLHF. In DNA form, the CDR3 reads TGTGCCAGCAGCCCACGAGAAAGCTCCTATAATTCACCCCTCCACTTT.

The rearrangement uses TRBV9 and TRBJ1-1; possible D gene TRBD1, 6 bases. Deletions cut 0 bases from V and 6 bases from J, with 15 bases between. CDR1 is SGDLS and CDR2 is YYNGEE in the germline V gene. The CDR3 loop spans 15 amino acids. CDR3 protein: CASSVVPRGTAEAFF. CDR3 sequence (DNA): TGTGCCAGCAGCGTAGTTCCCAGGGGAACGGCTGAAGCTTTCTTT.

This clone was seen more than once but under ten times. This chain uses TRBV5-1 with TRBJ2-5; D is perhaps TRBD1 (6 bases). Trimming left V 4 bases short and J 3 bases short, with 19 bases between. The CDR3 contains 16 residues. Germline V gene data show CDR1 as SGHRS and CDR2 as YFSETQ. CDR3 nucleotides: TGCGCCAGCAGCCTAAGACCTACAGGGTTCGAAGAGACCCAGTACTTC. Its translation is CASSLRPTGFEETQYF. Using reference TRBV5-1 and TRBJ2-5 for the parts outside the CDR3, the full variable domain is KAGVTQTPRYLIKTRGQQVTLSCSPISGHRSVSWYQQTPGQGLQFLFEYFSETQRNKGNFPGRFSGRQFSNSRSEMNVSTLELGDSALYLCASSLRPTGFEETQYFGPGTRLLVL.

The V and J genes are TRBV12-3 or TRBV12-4 and TRBJ1-5; TRBD1 matches 9 bases. The CDR3 extends over 13 amino acids. V lost 3 bases, J lost 6 bases, and 0 bases stayed unmatched. CDR3 in DNA: TGTGCCAGCAGTTTGACAGGGGGTCAGCCCCAGCATTTT. Its protein product is CASSLTGGQPQHF.

This sequence joins TRBV10-3 and TRBJ2-2; D might be TRBD2 (7 bases). Trimming shortened V by 8 bases and J by 2 bases, and 15 bases separated the two germline ends. The CDR3 sequence is 15 residues long. Germline values: CDR1 ENHRY, CDR2 SYGVKD. As DNA, the CDR3 is TGTGCCATCCGTTTGGGGGGGGCCAACACCGGGGAGCTGTTTTTT. This codes for CAIRLGGANTGELFF.

The chain couples TRBV5-4 to TRBJ2-7; D possibly corresponds to TRBD1 (7 bases). The V gene lost 2 bases and the J gene lost 1 base, with 16 bases spanning the gap. This CDR3 region has 16 residues. Germline V gives CDR1 SGHNT, CDR2 YYREEE (reference sequence). The CDR3 sequence: CASSFTAGQRSYEQYF. The DNA for the CDR3 is TGTGCCAGCAGCTTCACGGCGGGACAGCGGTCCTACGAGCAGTACTTC. Based on the CDR3 plus reference TRBV5-4 and TRBJ2-7, the full variable domain is ETGVTQSPTHLIKTRGQQVTLRCSSQSGHNTVSWYQQALGQGPQFIFQYYREEENGRGNFPPRFSGLQFPNYSSELNVNALELDDSALYLCASSFTAGQRSYEQYFGPGTRLTVT.

This chain's CDR3 is CASSTTGLRSYEQYF. CDR3 coding DNA: TGCGCCAGCAGCACTACAGGGTTACGCTCCTACGAGCAGTACTTC. The chain has TRBV5-1 and TRBJ2-7; D is possibly TRBD1 (6 bases). Trimming shortened V by 4 bases and J by 0 bases, and 14 bases separated the two germline ends. Germline CDR1 SGHRS, CDR2 YFSETQ. This CDR3 region has 15 residues. The full variable domain, rest sourced from reference TRBV5-1 and TRBJ2-7, is KAGVTQTPRYLIKTRGQQVTLSCSPISGHRSVSWYQQTPGQGLQFLFEYFSETQRNKGNFPGRFSGRQFSNSRSEMNVSTLELGDSALYLCASSTTGLRSYEQYFGPGTRLTVT.

The J gene is TRBJ1-2, the V gene TRBV27, with a tentative D call TRBD1 (5 bases). The CDR3 covers 13 residues. Trimming removed 3 bases at V and 8 bases at J, with 13 bases between. CDR1 is MNHEY, CDR2 SMNVEV, per germline (reference sequence). CDR3 bases: TGTGCCAGCAGTTTCTTGGGGGGTCAAGGCTACACCTTC. It translates to CASSFLGGQGYTF.

The V gene is TRBV21-1, the J gene TRBJ2-1; the table names TRBD1, a call not compared with the DNA. TRBV21-1 is shown as a pseudogene. The CDR3 contains 12 residues. This CDR3 is CASSVRTAEQFF. The CDR3, as DNA: TGTGCCAGCAGCGTACGGACAGCCGAGCAGTTCTTC.

The genes are TRBV12-3 or TRBV12-4 and TRBJ2-1; TRBD2 is a possible D gene (5 bases). V was clipped by 8 bases and J by 10 bases, with 12 bases between them. CDR3 size: 11 residues. The CDR3 DNA reads as TGTGCCAGCGGCCGGGGTCGGGAGCAGTTCTTC. This translates into CASGRGREQFF.

CDR3 sequence (DNA): TGTGCCAGCAGCCTACAGGGTTGGAAGTCCACCGGGGAGCTGTTTTTT. This translates into CASSLQGWKSTGELFF. The genes are TRBV13 and TRBJ2-2, with D perhaps TRBD1 (6 bases). Trimming shortened V by 5 bases and J by 4 bases, and 17 bases separated the two germline ends. The length of the CDR3 is 16 residues. Germline CDR1 PRHDT, CDR2 FYEKMQ (reference sequence).

This rearrangement joins TRBV5-1 to TRBJ1-6; TRBD1 agrees at 9 bases. CDR3 length: 14 residues. Germline-derived CDR1 and CDR2 are SGHRS and YFSETQ. The V segment lost 4 bases and the J segment 7 bases; nucleotides outside the gene matches: 3. The CDR3 DNA reads TGCGCCAGCAGCATCGACAGGGGGAATTCACCCCTCCACTTT. Protein: CASSIDRGNSPLHF.

The chain joins TRBV29-1 to TRBJ2-2, with 9 bases identical to TRBD2. Germline assignment: CDR1 SQVTM and CDR2 ANQGSEA. V lost 7 bases, J lost 5 bases, and 8 bases stayed unmatched. This CDR3 is built from 14 residues. DNA of the CDR3: TGCAGCGCGACCTCTAGCGGGACGACCGGGGAGCTGTTTTTT. Its translation: CSATSSGTTGELFF.

The V call is TRBV29-1, the J call TRBJ2-5; D might be TRBD1 (6 bases). V lost 4 bases to trimming and J lost 8 bases, with 14 bases between them. CDR1 and CDR2 from the germline V gene are SQVTM and ANQGSEA. CDR3 size: 12 residues. The CDR3 DNA reads as TGCAGCGTTGGGACAGCCCAAGGAACCCAGTACTTC. Encoded protein: CSVGTAQGTQYF.

This clone was recorded a few times. The chain joins TRBV7-9 to TRBJ2-1; 8 bases align to TRBD2. The CDR3 is 14 amino acids. Looked up from germline, CDR1 is SEHNR and CDR2 is FQNEAQ (reference sequence). V shed 5 bases and J 5 bases; nucleotides not matched to a gene: 5. CDR3 coding DNA: TGTGCCAGCAGCCCTAGGCGGGGGGACAATGAGCAGTTCTTC. Residues: CASSPRRGDNEQFF. The variable domain in full, completed from reference TRBV7-9 and TRBJ2-1, reads DTGVSQNPRHKITKRGQNVTFRCDPISEHNRLYWYRQTLGQGPEFLTYFQNEAQLEKSRLLSDRFSAERPKGSFSTLEIQRTEQGDSAMYLCASSPRRGDNEQFFGPGTRLTVL.

J is TRBJ2-3 and V is TRBV13, with TRBD2 identical over 7 bases. The J segment lost 1 base and the V segment lost 0 bases, leaving 4 bases of the junction unmatched. Germline V gene sequence: CDR1 PRHDT, CDR2 FYEKMQ (reference sequence). The CDR3 extends over 16 amino acids. The CDR3: CASSLGFRGGTDTQYF. CDR3 nucleotide sequence: TGTGCCAGCAGCTTAGGTTTTCGGGGGGGCACAGATACGCAGTATTTT.

The chain recombines TRBV5-6 with TRBJ2-1; weak D call: TRBD1 (6 bases). Germline CDR1 SGHDT, CDR2 YYEEEE. V shed 0 bases and J shed 2 bases, with 9 bases lying between them. This CDR3 has 15 residues. Written as DNA, the CDR3 is TGTGCCAGCAGCTTGGGGGGGCTTGCCTACAATGAGCAGTTCTTC. This sequence encodes CASSLGGLAYNEQFF.

The chain joins TRBV24-1 to TRBJ2-1; maybe TRBD2 (6 bases). Per germline, CDR1 KGHDR and CDR2 SFDVKD. The CDR3 totals 13 residues. V shed 1 base and J shed 7 bases, with 7 bases lying between them. The CDR3 is CATSDFGGNEQFF. Here the CDR3 DNA reads TGTGCCACCAGTGATTTCGGAGGGAATGAGCAGTTCTTC.

The rearrangement joins TRBV5-1 to TRBJ1-1; unclear D gene. V lost 0 bases to trimming and J lost 1 base, with 10 bases between them. Germline V gives CDR1 SGHRS, CDR2 YFSETQ. The CDR3 has 15 amino acids. CDR3 DNA sequence: TGCGCCAGCAGCTTGGGGCACACCCAGAACACTGAAGCTTTCTTT. It is translated as CASSLGHTQNTEAFF.

The chain has TRBV7-9 and TRBJ2-1, with 7 bases lining up with TRBD1. This CDR3 is 17 amino acids long. V shed 4 bases and J 4 bases; nucleotides not matched to a gene: 13. Germline values: CDR1 SEHNR, CDR2 FQNEAQ (reference sequence). Here the CDR3 reads CASSSPTGAGAYNEQFF. The CDR3 nucleotides are TGTGCCAGCAGCTCCCCAACAGGGGCAGGGGCTTACAATGAGCAGTTCTTC.

The chain combines TRBV19 with TRBJ1-1; D gene unclear. Between the trimmed V and J ends, which lost 5 bases and 2 bases, there was a span of 6 bases. Germline lookup yields CDR1 LNHDA and CDR2 SQIVND (reference sequence). CDR3 length: 12 residues. The chain's CDR3 is CASSGRNTEAFF. The CDR3 DNA reads TGTGCCAGTAGTGGCCGAAACACTGAAGCTTTCTTT.

The rearrangement uses TRBV12-3 or TRBV12-4 and TRBJ1-1; D gene ambiguous. This CDR3 region has 13 residues. Trimming left V 5 bases short and J 5 bases short, with 12 bases between. The CDR3 spells CASSPPSGTEAFF. The CDR3 DNA is TGTGCCAGCAGTCCCCCATCCGGGACTGAAGCTTTCTTT.

This chain joins TRBV3-1 (or the pseudogene TRBV3-2) and TRBJ2-7, with TRBD1 matching 8 bases. There are 15 residues in the CDR3. Germline loops: CDR1 LGHDT, CDR2 YNNKEL (reference sequence). The V and J ends lost 1 base and 5 bases, in that order; junction bases with no gene match: 7. DNA for the CDR3: TGTGCCAGCAGCCAAGGGAGGACAGGGTTCCACGAGCAGTACTTC. It codes for CASSQGRTGFHEQYF.